A single T cell receptor beta chain is shown here with its context. The data were taken from a study of blood T cell repertoires in COVID-19. Background on the study: Donors in the United States, Italy and Spain gave samples during acute or convalescent COVID-19.

Authors' analysis steps: It was from reference gene primer amplification that nucleated cell counts were estimated. The protocol was immunoSEQ multiplex PCR, while the TCRdb copy is restricted to in-frame clones and leaves out a portion. The DNA was the basis for D and trimming; V, J and clone size are from that table. The data hold more than 95,000 clones, with 87% observed a single time. Specimen: peripheral blood. The sequence was collected from a human donor in a cohort sampled during active COVID-19.

CDR3 region: CAIYERAGGLNEQFF. The CDR3 DNA sequence: TGTGCCATCTATGAAAGAGCGGGGGGGCTCAATGAGCAGTTCTTC. The chain carries TRBV10-3 and TRBJ2-1; 10 bases line up with TRBD2. Germline V gene data show CDR1 as ENHRY and CDR2 as SYGVKD. CDR3 size: 15 residues. V trimming: 8 bases; J trimming: 6 bases; junction bases outside the gene matches: 10.